The clone carrying this T cell receptor beta chain was observed once. The data originate from a study of blood T cell repertoires in COVID-19. Germline CDR1 and CDR2: MNHEY and SMNVEV (reference sequence). The V gene lost 5 bases and the J gene lost 2 bases, with 11 bases spanning the gap. The CDR3 spans 14 residues. Sequenced by immunoSEQ multiplex PCR; TCRdb stores in-frame clones only, minus some. Of around 80,000 clones detected, roughly four fifths appear once; the ten largest clones hold over 9.5%. The material sequenced was peripheral blood. The rearrangement joins TRBV27 to TRBJ2-3; TRBD1 is a possible D gene (5 bases). The sequence came from a man in his 60s with acute or convalescent COVID-19. CDR3 amino acids: CASSRVGATDTQYF. DNA for the CDR3: TGTGCCAGCAGTCGCGTAGGGGCCACAGATACGCAGTATTTT.